These 12 T cell receptor beta chains were sequenced from one sample in a study of Graves' ophthalmopathy and Graves' hyperthyroidism. Amplified material comprised TCR beta CDR3 regions derived from RNA transcripts. First-round RT-PCR used HTBI primers; second-round multiplex PCR followed. Each CDR3 protein gets one entry after TCRdb re-called the multiplex PCR reads with MiXCR. The top ten clones hold roughly 25% of a sample with 35,000 to 45,000 distinct CDR3 sequences, roughly 50% of them seen once. Sequenced material: peripheral blood. The receptors shown here come from an adult woman with stable Graves' hyperthyroidism.

This clonotype was seen ten or more times. The genes are TRBV24-1 and TRBJ1-5; a weak D match, TRBD1 (5 bases). Germline V gene data show CDR1 as KGHDR and CDR2 as SFDVKD. This CDR3 comprises 14 residues. V lost 4 bases and J 7 bases, leaving 13 bases between the germline ends. The CDR3 nucleotides read TGTGCCACCAGTGACCCAGGGTTGGGCCAGCCCCAGCATTTT. Protein: CATSDPGLGQPQHF.

Details on this clonotype: A much larger clone differs by one base, so this may be a read error. Lacking the conserved final phenylalanine or tryptophan, this CDR3 likely reflects a read error. The DNA is omitted, as the CDR3 cannot be located on it reliably, and the CDR3 follows TCRdb's listing. The J gene is TRBJ1-2, the V gene TRBV6-1; TRBD1, the table's D call, lacks a check against the DNA. The CDR3 extends over 14 residues, inclusive of both ends. CDR1 and CDR2 (germline): MNHNS, SASEGT. CDR3 sequence reads: CACQSNDRGLDYAL.

This clonotype was counted many times. The V and J genes are TRBV5-1 and TRBJ2-3; 12 nucleotides align to TRBD2. Losses at the gene ends were 6 bases for V and 3 bases for J; bases not matched to a gene: 2. Germline CDR1 reads SGHRS; CDR2 reads YFSETQ. The CDR3 loop spans 14 amino acids. The CDR3 DNA reads as TGCGCCAGCAAAACTAGCGGGAGGACAGATACGCAGTATTTT. Translated, it gives CASKTSGRTDTQYF.

Comment on this clonotype: With a much larger clone just one base away, this may be a read error. V usage is TRBV12-3 or TRBV12-4 and J usage is TRBJ2-3; D unclear. The J call may be faulty, since TRBJ1-5 better matches the DNA end. The CDR3 consists of 11 residues. CDR3 sequence: CASSLEFSQHF. CDR3 DNA: TGTGCCAGCAGTTTAGAATTTTCGCAGCATTTT.

Comment on this clonotype: It is unclear where the CDR3 begins or ends on the DNA, so no DNA is shown, and the CDR3 is as TCRdb lists it. V gene TRBV29-1 combines with J gene TRBJ1-2. Termini included, the CDR3 measures 13 amino acids. CDR1 is SQVTM and CDR2 is ANQGSEA in the germline V gene. The CDR3 spells CSLGGGPGYGCTF.

This clonotype was recorded many times. The V and J genes are TRBV30 and TRBJ1-6; D gene uncertain. Trimming left V 2 bases short and J 7 bases short, with 12 bases between. CDR3 length: 14 amino acids. Germline values: CDR1 GTSNPN, CDR2 SVGIG (reference sequence). CDR3 bases: TGTGCCTGGAGTCGTCCCTCAGCAAATTCACCCCTCCACTTT. It yields the protein CAWSRPSANSPLHF.

The chain recombines TRBV29-1 with TRBJ2-7, with D perhaps matching TRBD2 (6 bases). The CDR3 runs 12 residues. Germline CDR1 and CDR2: SQVTM and ANQGSEA. V lost 7 bases and J lost 4, with 14 bases in between. Here the CDR3 reads CSDGGVRYEQYF. In DNA, the CDR3 is TGCAGCGACGGGGGAGTGAGATACGAGCAGTACTTC.

Here the CDR3 DNA reads TGTGCCAGCAGCTTACGGCACCAGGGACAGGGGTTTGACGAGACCCAGTACTTC. It codes for CASSLRHQGQGFDETQYF. This rearrangement joins TRBV7-9 to TRBJ2-5; 10 positions agree with TRBD1. This CDR3 has 18 residues. J gave up 5 bases and V 2 bases, and 14 bases lay outside the gene matches. The germline V gene encodes CDR1 SEHNR and CDR2 FQNEAQ (reference sequence).

This clonotype is classed as medium-sized (0.01 to 0.1%). The chain has TRBV9 and TRBJ2-5; D gene uncertain. V was trimmed by 0 bases and J by 6 bases, leaving 3 bases between them. Germline CDR1 is SGDLS and CDR2 is YYNGEE. The CDR3 totals 11 residues. The CDR3 sequence: CASSVGQTQYF. CDR3 DNA sequence: TGTGCCAGCAGCGTAGGGCAGACCCAGTACTTC.

Details on this clonotype: The junction shows a germline mismatch at one end, possibly a read error. V is TRBV5-1 and J is TRBJ1-2, with TRBD1 identical over 7 bases. CDR1 is SGHRS, CDR2 YFSETQ, per germline. The CDR3 sequence is 14 residues long. For the CDR3, the DNA is TGCGCCAGCAGCATTCGACAGGGTGGATATGGCTACGCCTTC. Amino acids: CASSIRQGGYGYAF.

This clonotype showed up many times. This chain links TRBV10-1 with TRBJ2-3, with no clear D. Trimming stripped 2 bases from V and 1 base from J, with 7 bases between. The germline gives CDR1 WNHNN, CDR2 SYGVQD (reference sequence). CDR3 length: 14 residues. The CDR3 sequence: CASSELRGTDTQYF. Here the CDR3 DNA reads TGCGCCAGCAGTGAGCTGAGAGGCACAGATACGCAGTATTTT.

This chain uses TRBV12-3 or TRBV12-4 with TRBJ1-4; perhaps TRBD1 as D (5 bases). V was trimmed by 5 bases and J by 14 bases, leaving 18 bases between them. The CDR3 runs 13 residues. The CDR3 loop is CASSRTGGMRLFF. The CDR3 nucleotides read TGTGCCAGCAGTCGGACGGGGGGAATGAGGCTGTTTTTT.